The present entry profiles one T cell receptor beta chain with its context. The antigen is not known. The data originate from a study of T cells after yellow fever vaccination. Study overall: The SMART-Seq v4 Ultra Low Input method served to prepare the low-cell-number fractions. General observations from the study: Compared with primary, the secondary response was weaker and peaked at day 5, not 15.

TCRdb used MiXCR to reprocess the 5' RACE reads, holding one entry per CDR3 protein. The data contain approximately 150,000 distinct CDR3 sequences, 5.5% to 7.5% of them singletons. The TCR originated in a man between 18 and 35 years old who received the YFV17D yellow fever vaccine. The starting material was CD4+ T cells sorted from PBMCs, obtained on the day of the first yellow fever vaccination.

In DNA form, the CDR3 reads TGTGCCAGCAGCTACGACAGGGGGCCTCTCACTGAAGCTTTCTTT. This translates into CASSYDRGPLTEAFF. This sequence joins TRBV7-2 and TRBJ1-1; 10 nucleotides agree with TRBD1. From germline, CDR1 is SGHTA and CDR2 FQGNSA. V lost 4 bases to trimming and J lost 4 bases; unmatched junction nucleotides: 6. The CDR3 consists of 15 residues.